Below are 8 T cell receptor beta chains sequenced from a single sample in a study of CD8 T cells in ankylosing spondylitis. TCRdb ran MiXCR on the 5' RACE reads and lists one entry per CDR3 protein. Among about 340,000 distinct CDR3 sequences listed, 20% to 25% were seen once. Input material: blood, either unsorted or a sorted T cell fraction (not recorded which). The receptors here all came from a male donor with ankylosing spondylitis or in good health (not recorded which).

This clonotype was seen more than once but under ten times. The chain's CDR3 is CSVGTGGDEQYF. Written as DNA, the CDR3 is TGCAGCGTTGGGACAGGGGGCGACGAGCAGTACTTC. The rearrangement links TRBV29-1 to TRBJ2-7; 11 positions agree with TRBD1. The CDR3 is 12 residues long. In germline, CDR1 is SQVTM, CDR2 ANQGSEA. J was trimmed by 5 bases and V by 4 bases; bases with no gene match: 1.

This clonotype occurred a few times. The chain is built from TRBV12-3 or TRBV12-4 and TRBJ1-2, with 7 bases aligning to TRBD1. V dropped 1 base and J dropped 4; count of bases not matched to a gene: 3. The CDR3 has 14 amino acids. The CDR3, as DNA: TGTGCCAGCAGTTTAGACAGGGGTGTCTATGGCTACACCTTC. Its translation: CASSLDRGVYGYTF.

The J gene is TRBJ2-7, the V gene TRBV7-9, with 7 nucleotides matching TRBD2. Germline V CDR1 and CDR2: SEHNR, FQNEAQ (reference sequence). There are 15 residues in the CDR3. Trimming at V came to 0 bases and at J to 4 bases, leaving 6 bases not matched to a gene. CDR3 region: CASSLAGGAHYEQYF. DNA of the CDR3: TGTGCCAGCAGCTTAGCGGGAGGGGCGCATTACGAGCAGTACTTC.

The CDR3 DNA follows: TGCAGCGTCGCGGGACAGATCTCTGGGGCCAACGTCCTGACTTTC. Translation gives CSVAGQISGANVLTF. The chain links TRBV29-1 to TRBJ2-6; a possible D gene is TRBD1 (7 bases). The germline V and J ends were trimmed by 6 bases and 0 bases, with 12 bases remaining between them. Germline loops: CDR1 SQVTM, CDR2 ANQGSEA. The CDR3 is 15 residues long.

The chain combines TRBV12-3 or TRBV12-4 with TRBJ2-3, with 10 nucleotides matching TRBD1. This CDR3 contains 16 residues. With V trimmed by 3 bases and J by 0 bases, 3 bases remained unmatched. In DNA form, the CDR3 reads TGTGCCAGCAGTTTGGGACAGGGGACAAGCACAGATACGCAGTATTTT. It yields the protein CASSLGQGTSTDTQYF.

V and J are TRBV6-1 and TRBJ2-1, with 12 bases matching TRBD2. Germline CDR1 is MNHNS and CDR2 is SASEGT. V was clipped by 7 bases and J by 7 bases; unmatched bases: 8. This CDR3 region has 15 residues. CDR3 region: CASTVTGTSGNEQFF. The CDR3 DNA reads TGTGCCAGCACCGTCACCGGGACTAGCGGGAATGAGCAGTTCTTC.

Notes on this clonotype: Mismatch with germline at one junction end may stem from a read error. J is TRBJ2-3 and V is TRBV3-1; 13 bases align to TRBD2. The CDR3 contains 19 residues. The V gene's germline CDR1 is LGHDT and CDR2 YNNKEL (reference sequence). CDR3 DNA: TGTGCCTGCAGTCCCTCCGGGACTAGCGGGGATGTTGTGTCGGATACGCAGTATTTT. This gives the protein CACSPSGTSGDVVSDTQYF.

The chain is built from TRBV6-1 and TRBJ2-3, with a tentative D call TRBD1 (5 bases). Germline values: CDR1 MNHNS, CDR2 SASEGT. The CDR3 covers 15 residues. Trimming pared 8 bases from V and 2 bases from J, leaving 17 bases between. The CDR3 nucleotides are TGTGCCAGCGGCCCCTTAGGCAGGGACACAGATACGCAGTATTTT. Translation: CASGPLGRDTDTQYF.